These T cell receptor beta chains were read from a single sample in a study of tumor-infiltrating lymphocytes in primary liver carcinoma. Each CDR3 protein is one row after TCRdb ran MiXCR on the multiplex PCR reads. The table has about 180,000 distinct CDR3 sequences, about 60% seen once. Sequences were obtained from peripheral blood. The receptor set was obtained from a man in his forties or fifties with primary liver carcinoma and hepatitis B virus infection. Each CDR3 is given with its conserved first and last residue. D genes are given only for firm matches. For some rows the clone size is stated as once, few or many, or as a class when expanded; others skip it.

J gene | D gene | clone size | V gene | CDR3 DNA | CDR3 protein
TRBJ2-5 | NA | NA | TRBV11-2 | TGTGCCAGCAGCTTATCCAGTGGGGGCAGTCGGCAAGAGACCAAGTACTTC | CASSLSSGGSRQETKYF
TRBJ1-5 | NA | NA | TRBV12-3/TRBV12-4 | TGTGCCAGCACCGCGCAGAGTCTAGGGGCCCGGGGTGTGCCCCAGCATTTT | CASTAQSLGARGVPQHF
TRBJ2-5 | NA | NA | TRBV11-2 | TGTGCCATCAGCTCGGGGATCGAGACCCAGTACTTC | CAISSGIETQYF
TRBJ2-1 | NA | NA | TRBV11-2 | TGTGTCAGCACCCCTAACAATGAGCAGTTCTTC | CVSTPNNEQFF
TRBJ2-1 | NA | once | TRBV7-9 | TGTGCCAGCAGCTTAATGGATGCCTACAATGAGCAGTTCTTC | CASSLMDAYNEQFF
TRBJ2-1 | TRBD2 | NA | TRBV10-3 | TGTGCCATCAGTGATACTAGCGGGAGGATCAATGAGCAGTTCTTC | CAISDTSGRINEQFF
TRBJ2-7 | TRBD2 | NA | TRBV6-1 | TGTGCCAGCAGTTGGGGACTAGCGGGAGGCGGGAACGAGCAGTACTTC | CASSWGLAGGGNEQYF
TRBJ2-5 | NA | few | TRBV7-8 | TGTGCCAGCAGCTTAGCGAAGACTACCCTAGAGACCCAGTACTTC | CASSLAKTTLETQYF
TRBJ1-6 | TRBD1 | NA | TRBV6-6 | TGTGCCGGAAATGACAGGGGCTCCTATAATTCACCCCTCCACTTT | CAGNDRGSYNSPLHF
TRBJ2-7 | TRBD1 | NA | TRBV14 | TGTGCCAGCAGCCAAGCATGGACAGGGGGGAACGAGCAGTACTTC | CASSQAWTGGNEQYF
TRBJ1-2 | NA | NA | TRBV28 | TGTGCCAGCAGTCGACAGCCGCCCGCCGGAGGCTACACCTTC | CASSRQPPAGGYTF
TRBJ2-7 | NA | NA | TRBV4-1 | TGTGCCAGCAGCCACCCGGACGCTTGGTCCAACGAGCAGTACTTC | CASSHPDAWSNEQYF
TRBJ1-5 | NA | many | TRBV5-5 | TGTGCCAGCAGCTACAGGGAGGTAGGCAATCAGCCCCAGCATTTT | CASSYREVGNQPQHF
TRBJ1-2 | NA | NA | TRBV12-3/TRBV12-4 | TGTGCCAGCAGTCAAATCAAGGCTACTTATGACTACACCTTC | CASSQIKATYDYTF
TRBJ2-7 | TRBD2 | NA | TRBV5-4 | TGTGCCAGCAGCTTGATCGGGAGGGCCAACGAGCAGTACTTC | CASSLIGRANEQYF
TRBJ1-1 | NA | many | TRBV6-6 | TGTGCCAGCAGCCCCGTACGGAACACTGAAGCTTTCTTT | CASSPVRNTEAFF
TRBJ2-7 | TRBD2 | few | TRBV6-5 | TGTGCCAGCAGTTACTCGATTATTGAGGCGTCTAGCGGGGGCTACGAGCAGTACTTC | CASSYSIIEASSGGYEQYF
TRBJ2-5 | TRBD2 | NA | TRBV5-4 | TGTGCCAGCAGCTTGGAGGCGGGAGTGGGGACCCAGTACTTC | CASSLEAGVGTQYF
TRBJ2-1 | NA | NA | TRBV29-1 | TGCGGCGTCAGGCCTCCTTCCAACTCCTACAATGAGCAGTTCTTC | CGVRPPSNSYNEQFF
TRBJ2-5 | NA | many | TRBV11-2 | TGTGCCAGCAGCTTAGTTTGGGCATCAGAGACCCAGTACTTC | CASSLVWASETQYF
TRBJ1-5 | NA | NA | TRBV6-6 | TGTGCCAGCAGTTCCGCGGCGGATCAGCCCCAGCATTTT | CASSSAADQPQHF
TRBJ2-6 | TRBD2 | NA | TRBV11-2 | TGTGCCAGCAGTTCCGGACTAGCGGGTTTCTTCTCTGGGGCCAACGTCCTGAGTTTC | CASSSGLAGFFSGANVLSF
TRBJ2-2 | TRBD1 | NA | TRBV29-1 | TGCAGCGTTGAAGATAGGGACAGGGGGCAGAGGGAGCTGTTTTTT | CSVEDRDRGQRELFF
TRBJ2-2 | NA | NA | TRBV12-3/TRBV12-4 | TGTGCCAGCAGTCCGCCGACGATGGGTACCGAGGAGCTGTTTTTT | CASSPPTMGTEELFF
TRBJ2-7 | NA | once | TRBV11-2 | TGTGCCAGCAGCTTACAAACAGGGCAGTCCTACGAGCAGTACTTC | CASSLQTGQSYEQYF
TRBJ2-1 | TRBD1 | few | TRBV12-3/TRBV12-4 | TGTGCCAGCAGCCCGGGACAGGGCGTGGAAAAGGGCTACAATGAGCAGTTCTTC | CASSPGQGVEKGYNEQFF
TRBJ2-4 | TRBD1 | many | TRBV11-2 | TGTGCCAGCAGCCATGGGACAGTGAGCAAAAACATTCAGTACTTC | CASSHGTVSKNIQYF
TRBJ1-1 | TRBD1 | NA | TRBV7-9 | TGTGCCAGCAGCTATGGGACAGGGAACACTGAAGCTTTCTTT | CASSYGTGNTEAFF
TRBJ2-1 | NA | few | TRBV6-1 | TGTGCCAGCCCAGGAGTGGGTTACAATGAGCAGTTCTTC | CASPGVGYNEQFF
TRBJ2-1 | NA | NA | TRBV10-3 | TGTGCCATCAGTGATTTTGAATACAATGAGCGGTTCTTC | CAISDFEYNERFF
TRBJ2-1 | NA | NA | TRBV14 | TGTGCCAGCAGCCAATCGGGCATTGAGCAGTTCTTC | CASSQSGIEQFF
TRBJ2-1 | TRBD1 | NA | TRBV11-1 | TGTGCCAGCAGCACTGGACAGGGTGGTGAGCAGTTCTTC | CASSTGQGGEQFF
TRBJ2-1 | NA | NA | TRBV11-2 | TGTGCCAGCAGCTTAGAGGGCTTGATGGATAGTAATGAGCACTTCTTC | CASSLEGLMDSNEHFF
TRBJ2-4 | TRBD1 | few | TRBV6-5 | TGTGCCAGCAGTTACTCCGTGACAGGGGGCAGGGACATTCAGTACTTC | CASSYSVTGGRDIQYF
TRBJ2-1 | NA | NA | TRBV6-6 | TGTGCCAGCAGTTACCTCGGGGGCAATGAGCAGTTCTTC | CASSYLGGNEQFF
TRBJ2-7 | NA | many | TRBV11-2 | TGTGCCAGCAGCTTAGAGGCCAGGGCTGAGCACGAGCAGTACTTC | CASSLEARAEHEQYF
TRBJ1-3 | NA | NA | TRBV7-9 | TGTGCCAGCAGCTCGTTCGTGGGTGGAAACACCATATATTTT | CASSSFVGGNTIYF
TRBJ2-7 | NA | NA | TRBV11-2 | TGTGCCAGCCGCTCCACCAGCGGTCACTACGAGCAGTACTTC | CASRSTSGHYEQYF
TRBJ1-2 | TRBD1 | many | TRBV11-2 | TGTGCCAGCAGCCTACAGGGGGACGGTTTTACTAACTATGGCTACACCTTC | CASSLQGDGFTNYGYTF
TRBJ1-4 | NA | NA | TRBV11-1 | TGTGCCAGCAGCTTACGGGGGGCCAGGGAAAAACTGTTTTTT | CASSLRGAREKLFF
TRBJ2-7 | TRBD2 | NA | TRBV12-3/TRBV12-4 | TGTGCCAGCAGTTTAAGCGGGGCCCCATCGGGTGAGCAGTACTTC | CASSLSGAPSGEQYF